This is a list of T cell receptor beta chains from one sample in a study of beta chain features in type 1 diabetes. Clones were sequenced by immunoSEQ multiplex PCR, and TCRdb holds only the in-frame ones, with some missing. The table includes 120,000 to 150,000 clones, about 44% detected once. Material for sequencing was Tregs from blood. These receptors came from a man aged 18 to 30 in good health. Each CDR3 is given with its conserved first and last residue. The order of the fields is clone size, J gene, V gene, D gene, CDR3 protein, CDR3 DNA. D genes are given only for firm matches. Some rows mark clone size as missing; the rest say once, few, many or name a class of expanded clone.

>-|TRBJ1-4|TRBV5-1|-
CASRRDTQNEKLFF
TGCGCCAGCAGACGGGACACTCAAAATGAAAAACTGTTTTTT
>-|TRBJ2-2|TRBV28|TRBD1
CASSLQGATGELFF
TGTGCCAGCAGTCTACAGGGGGCAACCGGGGAGCTGTTTTTT
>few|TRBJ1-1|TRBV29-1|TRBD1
CSVPRGQEAFF
TGCAGCGTCCCCAGGGGGCAAGAAGCTTTCTTT
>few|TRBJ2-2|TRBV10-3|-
CAITVQNTGELFF
TGTGCCATCACGGTCCAGAACACCGGGGAGCTGTTTTTT
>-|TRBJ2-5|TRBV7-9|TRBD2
CASRSSGTPQETQYF
TGTGCCAGCAGATCGAGCGGGACGCCACAAGAGACCCAGTACTTC
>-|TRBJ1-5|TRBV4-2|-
CASSQDRRSQPQHF
TGTGCCAGCAGCCAAGATCGTCGCAGTCAGCCCCAGCATTTT
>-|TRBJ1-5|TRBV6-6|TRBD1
CASMGQGGGQPQHF
TGTGCCAGCATGGGACAGGGGGGGGGTCAGCCCCAGCATTTT
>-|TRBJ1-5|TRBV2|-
CASSTAQRQPQHF
TGTGCCAGCAGCACAGCCCAAAGGCAGCCCCAGCATTTT
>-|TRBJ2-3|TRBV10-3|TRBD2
CAISEGTSGISDTQYF
TGTGCCATCAGTGAGGGGACTAGCGGTATTTCCGATACGCAGTATTTT
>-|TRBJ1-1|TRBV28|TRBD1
CASSFHRTGTEAFF
TGTGCCAGCAGTTTTCATCGGACAGGGACAGAAGCTTTCTTT
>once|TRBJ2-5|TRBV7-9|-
CASRLGEYQETQYF
TGTGCCAGCAGATTAGGGGAGTACCAAGAGACCCAGTACTTC
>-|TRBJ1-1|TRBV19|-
CGTRGGTEAFF
TGTGGTACCCGGGGGGGCACTGAAGCTTTCTTT
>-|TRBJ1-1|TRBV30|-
CAWSRVAEAFF
TGTGCCTGGAGCCGGGTGGCTGAAGCTTTCTTT
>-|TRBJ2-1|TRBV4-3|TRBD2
CASSQDTSGGYNEQFF
TGCGCCAGCAGCCAAGACACTAGCGGGGGATACAATGAGCAGTTCTTC
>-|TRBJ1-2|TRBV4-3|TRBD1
CASSRKTGQATYGYTF
TGCGCCAGCAGCCGGAAGACGGGACAGGCGACCTATGGCTACACCTTC
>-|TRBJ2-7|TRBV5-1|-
CASSSDSTYEQYF
TGCGCCAGCAGCTCGGACAGTACCTACGAGCAGTACTTC
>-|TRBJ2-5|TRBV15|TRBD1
CATSRDYAGGQETQYF
TGTGCCACCAGCAGAGATTACGCAGGGGGCCAAGAGACCCAGTACTTC
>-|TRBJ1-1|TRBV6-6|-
CASSDRPNTEAFF
TGTGCCAGCAGCGACAGGCCGAACACTGAAGCTTTCTTT
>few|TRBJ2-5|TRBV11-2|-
CASSPRTGRDQETQYF
TGTGCCAGCAGCCCACGGACTGGAAGGGACCAAGAGACCCAGTACTTC
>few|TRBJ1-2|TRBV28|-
CASSSGSYGYTF
TGTGCCAGCAGTTCGGGAAGTTATGGCTACACCTTC
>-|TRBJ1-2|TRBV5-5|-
CASSYQQTYGYTF
TGTGCCAGCAGTTACCAACAGACGTATGGCTACACCTTC
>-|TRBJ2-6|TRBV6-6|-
CASSYPSLAGANVLTF
TGTGCCAGCAGTTACCCCAGTCTGGCTGGGGCCAACGTCCTGACTTTC
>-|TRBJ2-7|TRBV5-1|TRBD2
CASSWTPGTSGRMDF
TGCGCCAGCAGCTGGACCCCCGGGACTAGCGGGAGGATGGACTTC
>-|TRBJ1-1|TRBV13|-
CASSAWIPGNTEAFF
TGTGCCAGCAGCGCCTGGATCCCAGGGAACACTGAAGCTTTCTTT
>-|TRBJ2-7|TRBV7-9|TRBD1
CASSPSRTDRGSYEQYF
TGTGCCAGCAGCCCTAGCCGCACGGACAGGGGATCCTACGAGCAGTACTTC
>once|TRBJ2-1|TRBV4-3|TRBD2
CASSQRAGGRAGEEQFF
TGCGCCAGCAGCCAAAGGGCTGGCGGGAGGGCGGGGGAAGAGCAGTTCTTC
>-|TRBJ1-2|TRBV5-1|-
CASSLDPESYGYTF
TGCGCCAGCAGCTTGGATCCAGAAAGCTATGGCTACACCTTC
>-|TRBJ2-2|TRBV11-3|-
CASSLGQNTGELFF
TGTGCCAGCAGCTTAGGACAGAACACCGGGGAGCTGTTTTTT
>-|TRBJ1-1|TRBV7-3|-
CASSPRVGRDMNTEAFF
TGTGCCAGCAGCCCCCGGGTCGGGCGGGATATGAACACTGAAGCTTTCTTT